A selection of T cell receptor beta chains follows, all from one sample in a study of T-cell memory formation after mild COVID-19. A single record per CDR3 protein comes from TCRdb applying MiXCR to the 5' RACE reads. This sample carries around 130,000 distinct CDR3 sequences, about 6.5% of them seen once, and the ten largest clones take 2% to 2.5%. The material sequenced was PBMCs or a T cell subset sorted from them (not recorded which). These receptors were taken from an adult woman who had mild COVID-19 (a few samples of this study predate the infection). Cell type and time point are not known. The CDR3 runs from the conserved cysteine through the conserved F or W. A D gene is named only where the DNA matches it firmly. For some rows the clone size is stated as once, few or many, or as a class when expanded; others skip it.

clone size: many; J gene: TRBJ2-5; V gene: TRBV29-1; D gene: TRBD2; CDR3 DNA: TGCAGCGTTGAAGCCCCGCTAGCGGACCAAGAGACCCAGTACTTC; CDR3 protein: CSVEAPLADQETQYF
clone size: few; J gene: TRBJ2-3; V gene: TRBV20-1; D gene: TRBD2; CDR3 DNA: TGCAGTGCTAGAGAAGGGACTAGCGGGGGCCGTAGCACAGATACGCAGTATTTT; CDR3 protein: CSAREGTSGGRSTDTQYF
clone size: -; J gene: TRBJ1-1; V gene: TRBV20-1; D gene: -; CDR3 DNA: TGCAGTGCCTACCCCGTGGCAGGGGTGCCGATAGACACTGAAGCTTTCTTT; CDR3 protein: CSAYPVAGVPIDTEAFF
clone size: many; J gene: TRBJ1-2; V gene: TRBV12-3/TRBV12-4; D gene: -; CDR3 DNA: TGTGCCAGCAGTTACAGGGAAGGCGATGGCTACACCTTC; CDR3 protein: CASSYREGDGYTF
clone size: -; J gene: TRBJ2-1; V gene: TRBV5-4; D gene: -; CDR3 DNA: TGTGCCAGCACTAGTAAGCAAACCCCCTACAATGAGCAGTTCTTC; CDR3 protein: CASTSKQTPYNEQFF
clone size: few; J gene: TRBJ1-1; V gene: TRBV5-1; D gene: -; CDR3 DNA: TGCGCCAGCAGCCCGACGGGGGATTTGAACACTGAAGCTTTCTTT; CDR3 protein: CASSPTGDLNTEAFF
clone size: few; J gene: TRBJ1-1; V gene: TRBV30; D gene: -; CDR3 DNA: TGTGCCTGGAGTTTGACAGAGAACACTGAAGCTTTCTTT; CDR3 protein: CAWSLTENTEAFF
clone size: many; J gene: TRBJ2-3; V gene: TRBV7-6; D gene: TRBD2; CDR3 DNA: TGTGCCAGCAGCATGACTAGCGGCCGTGCTAGCACAGATACGCAGTATTTT; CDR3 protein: CASSMTSGRASTDTQYF
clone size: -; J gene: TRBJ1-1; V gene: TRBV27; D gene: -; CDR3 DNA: TGTGCCAGCAGTCTCTCTCGACAGCGTTGGAACACTGAAGCTTTCTTT; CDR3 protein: CASSLSRQRWNTEAFF
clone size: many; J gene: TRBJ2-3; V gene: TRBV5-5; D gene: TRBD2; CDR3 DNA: TGTGCCAGCAGCTTGTTCGTAGCGGGGAGGACAGATACGCAGTATTTT; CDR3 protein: CASSLFVAGRTDTQYF
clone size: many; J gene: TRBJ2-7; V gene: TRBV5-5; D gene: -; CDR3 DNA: TGTGCCAGCAGCTTGGGAGTCTCACACCTCTACGAGCAGTACTTC; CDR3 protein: CASSLGVSHLYEQYF
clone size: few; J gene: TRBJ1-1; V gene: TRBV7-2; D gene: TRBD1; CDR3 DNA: TGTGCCAGCAGCTCCGGACAGGGGGCTGTGAACACTGAAGCTTTCTTT; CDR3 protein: CASSSGQGAVNTEAFF
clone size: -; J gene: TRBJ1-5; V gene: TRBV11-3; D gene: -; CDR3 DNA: TGTGCCAGCAGCTTTGCCGGAGATCAGCCCCAGCATTTT; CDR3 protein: CASSFAGDQPQHF
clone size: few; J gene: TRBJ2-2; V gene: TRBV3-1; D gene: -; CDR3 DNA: TGTGCCAGCAGCCAAGATCGCAGGAGCGCGAACACCGGGGAGCTGTTTTTT; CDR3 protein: CASSQDRRSANTGELFF
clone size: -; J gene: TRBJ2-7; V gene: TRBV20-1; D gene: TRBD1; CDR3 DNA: TGCAGTGTGTGGTCACAGGGGACAACCTACGAGCAGTACTTC; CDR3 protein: CSVWSQGTTYEQYF
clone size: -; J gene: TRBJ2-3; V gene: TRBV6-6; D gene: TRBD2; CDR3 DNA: TGTGCCAGCAGTTCCGTTCTGACTAGCGGGTTCACAGATACGCAGTATTTT; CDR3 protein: CASSSVLTSGFTDTQYF
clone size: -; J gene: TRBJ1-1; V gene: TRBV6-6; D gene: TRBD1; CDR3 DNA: TGTGCCAGCAGTTACTCGACAGGGGGAGGCGAAGCTTTCTTT; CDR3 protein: CASSYSTGGGEAFF
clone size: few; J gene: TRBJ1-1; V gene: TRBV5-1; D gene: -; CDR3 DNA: TGCGCCAGCAGAGCCGACAGAGACCAGACTACAGCTTTCTTT; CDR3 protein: CASRADRDQTTAFF
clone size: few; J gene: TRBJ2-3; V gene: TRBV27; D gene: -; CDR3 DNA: TGTGCCAGCAGACGGAGAATCGACACAGATACGCAGTATTTT; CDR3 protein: CASRRRIDTDTQYF
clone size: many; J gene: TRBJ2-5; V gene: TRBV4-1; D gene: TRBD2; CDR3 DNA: TGCGCCAGCAGCCAAGAAGGGACTAGCGGGGGGGCTTGGGAGACCCAGTACTTC; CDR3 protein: CASSQEGTSGGAWETQYF
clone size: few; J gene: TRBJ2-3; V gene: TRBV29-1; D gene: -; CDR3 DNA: TGCAGCGCCCTTGACAGGACGAAGAGCACAGATACGCAGTATTTT; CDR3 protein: CSALDRTKSTDTQYF
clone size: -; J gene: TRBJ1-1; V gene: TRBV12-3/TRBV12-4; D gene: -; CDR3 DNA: TGTGCCAGCAGGGCCTCCATCGGGGTCAACACTGAAGCTTTCTTT; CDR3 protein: CASRASIGVNTEAFF
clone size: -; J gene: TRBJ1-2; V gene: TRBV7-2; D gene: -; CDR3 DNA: TGTGCCAGCAGCTTAAACCCTCAGGGAACCCGGGATGGCTACACCTTC; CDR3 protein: CASSLNPQGTRDGYTF
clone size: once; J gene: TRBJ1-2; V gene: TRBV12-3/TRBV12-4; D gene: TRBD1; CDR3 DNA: TGTGCCAGCAGTAACAGGGGTTATGGCTACACCTTC; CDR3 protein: CASSNRGYGYTF
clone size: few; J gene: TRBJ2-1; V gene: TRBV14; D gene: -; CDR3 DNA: TGTGCCAGCAGCCAAGGACCCAGGGTTCGCAAAACCTACAATGAGCAGTTCTTC; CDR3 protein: CASSQGPRVRKTYNEQFF
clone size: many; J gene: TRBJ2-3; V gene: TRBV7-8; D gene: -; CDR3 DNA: TGTGCCAGCAGCTTAGACGGCGCCACCACAGATACGCAGTATTTT; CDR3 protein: CASSLDGATTDTQYF
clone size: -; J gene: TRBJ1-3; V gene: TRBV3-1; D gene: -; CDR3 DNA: TGTGCCAGCAGCCAAGTGATCAACACCATATATTTT; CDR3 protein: CASSQVINTIYF
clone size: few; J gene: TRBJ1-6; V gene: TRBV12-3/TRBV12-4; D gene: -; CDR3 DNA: TGTGCCAGCAGGGGAACCGGGACTGGTAATTCACCCCTCCACTTT; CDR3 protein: CASRGTGTGNSPLHF
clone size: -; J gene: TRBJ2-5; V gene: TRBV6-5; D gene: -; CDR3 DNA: TGTGCCAGCAGTTGGGAGGGGGTAGGGAGAGAGACCCAGTACTTC; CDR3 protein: CASSWEGVGRETQYF
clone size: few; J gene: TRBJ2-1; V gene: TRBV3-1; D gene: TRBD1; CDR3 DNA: TGTGCCAGCAGCCAAGGACAGGGACGTTCCTACAATGAGCAGTTCTTC; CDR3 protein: CASSQGQGRSYNEQFF
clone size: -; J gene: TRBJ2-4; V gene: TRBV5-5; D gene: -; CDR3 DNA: TGTGCCAGCAGCTTGGGGGGTCCGACATCAGTCAACAAAAACATTCAGTACTTC; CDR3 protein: CASSLGGPTSVNKNIQYF
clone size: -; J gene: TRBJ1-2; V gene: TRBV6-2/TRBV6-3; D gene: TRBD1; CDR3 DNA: TGTGCCAGCAGTTACACGACGACAGGGATGTCTGGCTACACCTTC; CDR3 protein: CASSYTTTGMSGYTF
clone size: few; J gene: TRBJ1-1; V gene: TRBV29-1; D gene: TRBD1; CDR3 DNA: TGCAGCGGGGACAGGTCGAACACTGAAGCTTTCTTT; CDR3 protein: CSGDRSNTEAFF
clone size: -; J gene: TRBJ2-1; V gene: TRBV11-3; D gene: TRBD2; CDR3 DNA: TGTGCCAGCAGCAACCCCTGGCTAGCGGGAGGGGGTAATGAGCAGTTCTTC; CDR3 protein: CASSNPWLAGGGNEQFF
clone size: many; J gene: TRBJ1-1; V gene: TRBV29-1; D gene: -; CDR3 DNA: TGCAGCGTTAAGGGCGGGAGACATATGAACACTGAAGCTTTCTTT; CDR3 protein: CSVKGGRHMNTEAFF
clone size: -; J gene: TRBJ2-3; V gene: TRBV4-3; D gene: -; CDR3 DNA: TGCGCCAGCAGCCAGGAGAGGGTCAATCCTAGCACAGATACGCAGTATTTT; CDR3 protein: CASSQERVNPSTDTQYF
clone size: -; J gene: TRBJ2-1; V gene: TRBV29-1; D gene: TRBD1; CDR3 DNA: TGCAGCGTTGGAGACAGGGACTACAATGAGCAGTTCTTC; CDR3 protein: CSVGDRDYNEQFF
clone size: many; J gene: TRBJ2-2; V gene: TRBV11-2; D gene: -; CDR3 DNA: TGTGCCAGCAGCTTAGAGTCGGGACCCGCCGGGGAGCTGTTTTTT; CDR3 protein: CASSLESGPAGELFF
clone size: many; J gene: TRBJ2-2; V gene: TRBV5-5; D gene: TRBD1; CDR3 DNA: TGTGCCAGCAGCACAACCGGACAGGGCGGAAGGGAGCTGTTTTTT; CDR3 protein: CASSTTGQGGRELFF
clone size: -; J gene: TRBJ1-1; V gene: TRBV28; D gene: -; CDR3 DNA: TGTGCCAGCAAATCCGGGGGGGCTTCCACTGAAGCTTTCTTT; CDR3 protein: CASKSGGASTEAFF
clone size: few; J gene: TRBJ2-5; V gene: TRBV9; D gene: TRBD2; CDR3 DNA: TGTGCCAGCAGCGTGGGGGGGAGGCTCCAAGAGACCCAGTACTTC; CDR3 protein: CASSVGGRLQETQYF